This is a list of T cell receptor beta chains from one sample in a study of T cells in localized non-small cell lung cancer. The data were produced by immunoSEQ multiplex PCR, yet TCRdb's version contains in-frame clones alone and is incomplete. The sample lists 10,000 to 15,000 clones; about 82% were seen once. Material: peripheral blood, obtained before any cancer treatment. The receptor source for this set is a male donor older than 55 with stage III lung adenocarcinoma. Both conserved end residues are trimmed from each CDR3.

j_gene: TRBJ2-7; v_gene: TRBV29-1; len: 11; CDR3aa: SVGASGDYEQY
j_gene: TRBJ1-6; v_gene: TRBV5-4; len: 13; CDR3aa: ATQTDGGNWSPLH
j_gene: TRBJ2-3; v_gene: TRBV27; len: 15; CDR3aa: ASSFSTGRISTDTQY
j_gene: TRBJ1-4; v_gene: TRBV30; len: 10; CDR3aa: AWSTLREKLF
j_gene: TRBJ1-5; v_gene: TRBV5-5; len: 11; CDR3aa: ASSPEPSQPQH
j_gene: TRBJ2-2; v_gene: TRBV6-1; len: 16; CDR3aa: ASSGQPGQGVPTGELF
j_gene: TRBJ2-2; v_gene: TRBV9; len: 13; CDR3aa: ASAEGPLRTGELF
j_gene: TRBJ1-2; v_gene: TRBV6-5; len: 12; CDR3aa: ASTPTGGVVGYT
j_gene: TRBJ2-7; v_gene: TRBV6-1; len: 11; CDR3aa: ASSWTSAEEQY
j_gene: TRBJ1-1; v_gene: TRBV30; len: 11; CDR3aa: AWSPRGNGEAF
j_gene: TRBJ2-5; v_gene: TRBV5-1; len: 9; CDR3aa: ASSPGETQY
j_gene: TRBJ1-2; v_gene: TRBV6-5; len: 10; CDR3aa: ASSYNNYGYT
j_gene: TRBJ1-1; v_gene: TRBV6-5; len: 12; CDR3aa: ASSQTRGDTEAF
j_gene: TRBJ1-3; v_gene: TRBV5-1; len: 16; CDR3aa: ASSLGPRQVDSGNTIY
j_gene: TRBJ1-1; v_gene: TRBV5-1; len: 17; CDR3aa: ASSLGFGGSGGMNTEAF
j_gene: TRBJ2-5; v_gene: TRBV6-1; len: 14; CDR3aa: ASSEFGTHSQETQY
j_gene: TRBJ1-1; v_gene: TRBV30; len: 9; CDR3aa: AWREVSEAF
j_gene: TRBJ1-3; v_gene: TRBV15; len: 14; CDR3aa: ATSRDGFPSGNTIY
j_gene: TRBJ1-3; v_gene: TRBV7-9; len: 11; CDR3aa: ASSWGDPGTIY
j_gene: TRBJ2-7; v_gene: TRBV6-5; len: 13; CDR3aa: ASSYSGGYSYEQY
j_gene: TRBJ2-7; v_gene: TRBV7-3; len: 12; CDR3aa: ASSLEPGAHEQY
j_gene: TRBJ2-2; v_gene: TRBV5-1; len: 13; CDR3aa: ASSSLGQVTGELF
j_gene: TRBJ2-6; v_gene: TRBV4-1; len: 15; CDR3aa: ASSQDPMGSGANVLT
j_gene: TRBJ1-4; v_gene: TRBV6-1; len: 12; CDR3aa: ASWAHATNEKLF
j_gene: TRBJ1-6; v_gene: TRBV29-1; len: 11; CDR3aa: SVGTGGNSPLH
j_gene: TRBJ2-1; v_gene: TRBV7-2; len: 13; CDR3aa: ASSLGTSDYNEQF
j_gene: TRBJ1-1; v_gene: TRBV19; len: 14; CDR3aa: ASSGLPGTGVTEAF
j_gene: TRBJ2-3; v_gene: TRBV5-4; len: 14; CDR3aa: ASSSGQRLSTDTQY
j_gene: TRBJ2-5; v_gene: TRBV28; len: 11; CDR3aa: ASKRGQQETQY
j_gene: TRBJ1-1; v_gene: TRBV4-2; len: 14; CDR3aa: ASSPNRDRGGTEAF
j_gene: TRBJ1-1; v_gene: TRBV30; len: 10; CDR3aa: AWSNRGAEAF
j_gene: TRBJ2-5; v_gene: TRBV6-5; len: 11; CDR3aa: ASSYGAVGTQY
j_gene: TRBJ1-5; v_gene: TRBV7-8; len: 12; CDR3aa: ASRRGGGNQPQH
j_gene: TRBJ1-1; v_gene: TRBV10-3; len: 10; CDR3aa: AIRETSTEAF
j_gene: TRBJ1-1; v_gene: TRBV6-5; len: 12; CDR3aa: ASSSDRHGTEAF